The rows below give T cell receptor beta chains drawn from one sample of a study of CD8+ T cells in alopecia areata. The data were produced by immunoSEQ multiplex PCR, yet TCRdb's version contains in-frame clones alone and is incomplete. This table holds some 80,000 clones, 60% to 70% found once. Source: CD8+ T cells sorted from blood, taken at week 24, from a patient treated with tofacitinib. These receptors were collected from a human donor with alopecia areata. Both conserved end residues are part of each CDR3. The D gene is left open where the match is weak. Only part of the rows carry a size: once, few, many, or a class if the clone is expanded.

d_gene,j_gene,v_gene,abundance,len,CDR3aa,CDR3nt
.,TRBJ2-5,TRBV9,.,15,CASSVGGPAKETQYF,TGTGCCAGCAGCGTAGGCGGGCCAGCAAAAGAGACCCAGTACTTC
.,TRBJ2-1,TRBV29-1,.,15,CSVEDFGQGGNEQFF,TGCAGCGTTGAAGATTTCGGGCAGGGAGGCAATGAGCAGTTCTTC
.,TRBJ1-2,TRBV13,once,15,CASSLVGGRSYGYTF,TGTGCCAGCAGCTTAGTTGGGGGGCGCAGCTATGGCTACACCTTC
.,TRBJ1-5,TRBV4-1,.,14,CASSQVGEGQPQHF,TGCGCCAGCAGCCAAGTCGGGGAAGGCCAGCCCCAGCATTTT
.,TRBJ1-2,TRBV4-3,.,16,CASSQGTASSNYGYTF,TGCGCCAGCAGCCAAGGGACGGCCTCATCTAACTATGGCTACACCTTC
.,TRBJ1-5,TRBV6-5,.,13,CASSLIRNQPQHF,TGTGCCAGCAGTTTAATAAGGAATCAGCCCCAGCATTTT
.,TRBJ2-3,TRBV7-2,once,13,CASSPHLSDTQYF,TGTGCCAGCAGCCCCCATCTCTCAGATACGCAGTATTTT
.,TRBJ2-7,TRBV29-1,.,12,CSVSVRDYEQYF,TGCAGCGTGTCGGTTAGAGACTACGAGCAGTACTTC
.,TRBJ2-1,TRBV7-9,.,15,CASSLVGGGHNEQFF,TGTGCCAGCAGCTTAGTGGGCGGGGGCCACAATGAGCAGTTCTTC
.,TRBJ2-1,TRBV14,.,15,CASSQDLRLYNEQFF,TGTGCCAGCAGCCAAGATCTGAGGCTATACAATGAGCAGTTCTTC
TRBD2,TRBJ2-7,TRBV29-1,.,13,CSVELAEPYEQYF,TGCAGCGTTGAACTAGCGGAACCCTACGAGCAGTACTTC
TRBD2,TRBJ2-1,TRBV4-1,.,18,CASSQSGLAGSSYNEQFF,TGCGCCAGCAGCCAATCTGGACTAGCGGGAAGCTCCTACAATGAGCAGTTCTTC
.,TRBJ2-2,TRBV7-9,many,13,CASTATNTGELFF,TGTGCCAGCACCGCTACGAACACCGGGGAGCTGTTTTTT
.,TRBJ1-5,TRBV23-1,.,16,CASSNQWRGSNQPQHF,TGCGCCAGCAGCAACCAGTGGCGGGGTAGCAATCAGCCCCAGCATTTT
TRBD2,TRBJ2-1,TRBV9,.,14,CASSFGLAVNEQFF,TGTGCCAGCAGCTTCGGACTAGCAGTCAATGAGCAGTTCTTC
.,TRBJ2-5,TRBV5-6,.,14,CASSLGAGQETQYF,TGTGCCAGCAGCTTGGGAGCGGGCCAAGAGACCCAGTACTTC
.,TRBJ2-4,TRBV5-6,.,12,CASSSGGDIQYF,TGTGCCAGCAGCTCGGGCGGGGACATTCAGTACTTC
.,TRBJ2-7,TRBV7-2,.,13,CASSLATSREQYF,TGTGCCAGCAGCTTAGCCACTAGTCGCGAGCAGTACTTC
.,TRBJ1-1,TRBV19,.,13,CASSTTRKTEAFF,TGTGCCAGTAGTACCACAAGGAAGACTGAAGCTTTCTTT
TRBD1,TRBJ2-7,TRBV4-1,few,16,CASSTVGQGFSYEQYF,TGCGCCAGCAGCACCGTCGGACAGGGGTTCTCCTACGAGCAGTACTTC
.,TRBJ1-2,TRBV7-6,.,17,CASSPGAPTTGNYGYTF,TGTGCCAGCAGCCCAGGAGCCCCGACCACAGGGAACTATGGCTACACCTTC
TRBD2,TRBJ2-5,TRBV5-1,.,17,CASSAGTSSRPQETQYF,TGCGCCAGCAGCGCCGGGACTAGTTCCCGACCCCAAGAGACCCAGTACTTC
.,TRBJ2-2,TRBV7-9,.,14,CASSRDTGTGELFF,TGTGCCAGCAGCAGGGATACGGGGACCGGGGAGCTGTTTTTT
.,TRBJ1-1,TRBV4-1,.,12,CASSQGSTEAFF,TGCGCCAGCAGCCAAGGAAGCACTGAAGCTTTCTTT
TRBD2,TRBJ2-1,TRBV27,.,14,CASSWLADHNEQFF,TGTGCCAGCAGTTGGCTAGCGGACCACAATGAGCAGTTCTTC
.,TRBJ1-1,TRBV7-8,.,15,CASSFGVGMNTEAFF,TGTGCCAGCAGCTTCGGGGTCGGAATGAACACTGAAGCTTTCTTT
.,TRBJ1-1,TRBV7-3,.,15,CASSPNTGPNTEAFF,TGTGCCAGCAGCCCCAATACAGGGCCGAACACTGAAGCTTTCTTT
TRBD2,TRBJ2-3,TRBV5-1,.,15,CASSPTSGSTDTQYF,TGCGCCAGCAGCCCAACTAGCGGTAGCACAGATACGCAGTATTTT
.,TRBJ2-3,TRBV13,.,16,CASSLDGGFSPDTQYF,TGTGCCAGCAGCTTGGACGGCGGGTTCTCCCCAGATACGCAGTATTTT
TRBD1,TRBJ2-7,TRBV27,.,14,CASSTLTGAPEQYF,TGTGCCAGCAGTACCCTAACAGGGGCCCCCGAGCAGTACTTC
.,TRBJ2-1,TRBV19,.,14,CASSIADSYNEQFF,TGTGCCAGTAGTATAGCAGACAGCTACAATGAGCAGTTCTTC
.,TRBJ2-5,TRBV5-5,.,14,CASSLVAGLETQYF,TGTGCCAGCAGCTTGGTAGCTGGGCTAGAGACCCAGTACTTC
TRBD1,TRBJ1-2,TRBV9,.,16,CASSVEADRDRAGYTF,TGTGCCAGCAGCGTAGAAGCAGACCGGGACAGGGCTGGCTACACCTTC
.,TRBJ1-5,TRBV29-1,.,14,CSVALGRSNQPQHF,TGCAGCGTGGCCCTCGGACGGAGCAATCAGCCCCAGCATTTT
TRBD2,TRBJ2-7,TRBV27,.,15,CASSLVSGRAYEQYF,TGTGCCAGCAGTTTGGTCAGCGGGAGGGCCTACGAGCAGTACTTC
.,TRBJ1-2,TRBV19,.,11,CASSMGSYYTF,TGTGCCAGTAGTATGGGCAGCTACTACACCTTC
.,TRBJ2-3,TRBV7-9,.,16,CASSFVGARREDTQYF,TGTGCCAGCAGCTTTGTTGGGGCCCGAAGGGAGGATACGCAGTATTTT
.,TRBJ1-1,TRBV29-1,.,14,CSVEGPGAGTEAFF,TGCAGCGTTGAGGGGCCGGGCGCGGGCACTGAAGCTTTCTTT
.,TRBJ2-1,TRBV4-3,.,13,CASSLTQGNEQFF,TGCGCCAGCAGCCTAACGCAGGGCAATGAGCAGTTCTTC
TRBD2,TRBJ2-7,TRBV14,.,17,CASSQAPGGLGSYEQYF,TGTGCCAGCAGCCAAGCCCCTGGGGGACTAGGATCCTACGAGCAGTACTTC
TRBD1,TRBJ1-5,TRBV2,few,17,CASSEGARGPSNQPQHF,TGTGCCAGCAGTGAGGGGGCCAGGGGGCCGAGCAATCAGCCCCAGCATTTT
TRBD2,TRBJ2-1,TRBV19,.,13,CASSFAGGNEQFF,TGTGCCAGCAGCTTCGCGGGGGGCAATGAGCAGTTCTTC
.,TRBJ2-1,TRBV27,few,13,CASSPRPDGEQFF,TGTGCCAGCAGTCCTAGACCTGATGGTGAGCAGTTCTTC
.,TRBJ1-1,TRBV6-5,.,14,CASSMTGKGTEAFF,TGTGCCAGCAGTATGACAGGAAAGGGTACTGAAGCTTTCTTT
.,TRBJ2-3,TRBV15,.,16,CATRAYTGGSTDTQYF,TGTGCCACCAGGGCTTATACCGGCGGGAGCACAGATACGCAGTATTTT
TRBD1,TRBJ1-2,TRBV4-1,.,13,CASSLGQDYGYTF,TGCGCCAGCAGCCTCGGACAGGACTATGGCTACACCTTC
TRBD1,TRBJ2-3,TRBV6-5,.,14,CASSYGSGGDTQYF,TGTGCCAGCAGTTACGGTTCAGGGGGAGATACGCAGTATTTT
.,TRBJ2-7,TRBV5-4,.,15,CASSLGAGRTYEQYF,TGTGCCAGCAGCTTGGGGGCAGGCCGTACCTACGAGCAGTACTTC
TRBD1,TRBJ1-1,TRBV27,.,16,CATKPGQGVLNTEAFF,TGTGCCACCAAACCCGGACAGGGGGTACTGAACACTGAAGCTTTCTTT
.,TRBJ1-1,TRBV25-1,many,12,CASSEWGTEAFF,TGTGCCAGCAGTGAATGGGGCACTGAAGCTTTCTTT